The entry below describes one TCR beta chain. Individuals aged about 18 to 89 years were recruited from about two dozen US areas. Cohorts were based on clinical histories the participants reported. The sample is drawn from a study of blood T cell repertoires in COVID-19. CDR3 size: 13 residues. The V and J ends lost 6 bases and 5 bases, in that order; junction bases with no gene match: 2. The germline CDR1 and CDR2 sequences are SGHTA and FQGNSA. Clones were read by immunoSEQ multiplex PCR, and TCRdb kept only the in-frame ones, dropping some. The profile shows 120,000 to 150,000 clones, nearly 85% of them singletons.

The source is a man between 50 and 59 years old in a cohort exposed to, infected with or recovered from COVID-19 (not recorded which). The rearrangement joins TRBV7-2 to TRBJ1-4; 8 nucleotides line up with TRBD1. The sequenced sample consisted of PBMCs or T cells enriched from blood (not recorded which). The CDR3 DNA reads TGTGCCAGCAGTTGGGACAGGAATGAAAAACTGTTTTTT. Translated, it gives CASSWDRNEKLFF. The whole variable domain, remainder taken from reference TRBV7-2 and TRBJ1-4, is GAGVSQSPSNKVTEKGKDVELRCDPISGHTALYWYRQSLGQGLEFLIYFQGNSAPDKSGLPSDRFSAERTGGSVSTLTIQRTQQEDSAVYLCASSWDRNEKLFFGSGTQLSVL.